Below are 16 T cell receptor beta chains sequenced from a single sample in a study of blood T cell repertoires in COVID-19. Sequenced by immunoSEQ multiplex PCR; TCRdb stores in-frame clones only, minus some. The sample lists 150,000 to 200,000 clones, over 85% occurring once. Sequencing was performed on peripheral blood. The receptors come from a woman in her sixties with COVID-19, enrolled during active disease.

The chain couples TRBV6-1 to TRBJ1-1, with D perhaps TRBD1 (5 bases). Germline CDR1 and CDR2: MNHNS and SASEGT. V shed 2 bases and J shed 1 base, with 5 bases lying between them. The CDR3 has 13 residues. The CDR3: CASSERGNTEAFF. As DNA, the CDR3 is TGTGCCAGCAGTGAAAGGGGGAACACTGAAGCTTTCTTT.

V is TRBV29-1 and J is TRBJ2-5; 7 nucleotides line up with TRBD2. The CDR3 is made up of 13 amino acids. Trimming removed 4 bases from V and 5 bases from J; junction bases left unmatched: 7. Germline V CDR1 and CDR2: SQVTM, ANQGSEA. The CDR3 nucleotides read TGCAGCGTTGGGGCCAGCGGGGAGGAGACCCAGTACTTC. Its translation: CSVGASGEETQYF.

This sequence joins TRBV6-6 and TRBJ2-1, with 9 bases matching TRBD1. The CDR3 is 16 amino acids. The junction had 8 bases not matched to a gene; V was cut back by 2 bases and J by 6 bases. The V gene's germline CDR1 is MNHNY and CDR2 SVGAGI (reference sequence). The CDR3, as DNA: TGTGCCAGCAGTTACCGAACCGGGACAGGGTCCAATGAGCAGTTCTTC. Translation gives CASSYRTGTGSNEQFF.

V and J are TRBV5-6 and TRBJ1-1, with D tentatively TRBD1 (6 bases). The V end was cut by 0 bases, the J end by 5 bases, with 11 bases between. The CDR3 has 14 amino acids. The germline V gene has CDR1 SGHDT and CDR2 YYEEEE. CDR3 nucleotide sequence: TGTGCCAGCAGCTTGGCTCAGGGGCGGACTGAAGCTTTCTTT. As protein: CASSLAQGRTEAFF. The full variable domain, in which reference TRBV5-6 and TRBJ1-1 provide the parts outside the CDR3, is DAGVTQSPTHLIKTRGQQVTLRCSPKSGHDTVSWYQQALGQGPQFIFQYYEEEERQRGNFPDRFSGHQFPNYSSELNVNALLLGDSALYLCASSLAQGRTEAFFGQGTRLTVV.

This clone has only one observation. The chain joins TRBV5-1 to TRBJ2-5; 8 nucleotides line up with TRBD2. V lost 4 bases and J lost 5; bases outside the gene matches: 10. Germline CDR1 SGHRS, CDR2 YFSETQ. The CDR3 sequence is 15 residues long. The CDR3 here is CASSLRPAGGETQYF. As DNA, the CDR3 is TGCGCCAGCAGCCTGCGTCCCGCGGGGGGCGAGACCCAGTACTTC.

This sequence joins TRBV7-2 and TRBJ1-6, with D unclear. This CDR3 spans 17 amino acids. V gave up 5 bases and J gave up 0 bases, with 14 bases separating them. Per germline, CDR1 SGHTA and CDR2 FQGNSA. The CDR3, as DNA: TGTGCCAGCAGCGTCGGGGAAACGGGCTCCTATAATTCACCCCTCCACTTT. Protein sequence: CASSVGETGSYNSPLHF.

The V and J genes are TRBV15 and TRBJ2-3; D may be TRBD1 (5 bases). There are 15 residues in the CDR3. The germline V and J ends were trimmed by 2 bases and 0 bases, with 9 bases remaining between them. Germline V gives CDR1 LNHNV, CDR2 YYDKDF (reference sequence). CDR3 DNA: TGTGCCACCAGCAGAACCAGACAGAGCACAGATACGCAGTATTTT. Its translation is CATSRTRQSTDTQYF.

The chain couples TRBV7-3 to TRBJ2-2; 10 nucleotides line up with TRBD2. Germline CDR1 and CDR2: SGHTA and FQGTGA. The CDR3 contains 15 residues. V shed 4 bases, J shed 6 bases, and the junction held 5 bases outside the gene matches. This CDR3 is CASSYGLAAAGELFF. CDR3 in DNA: TGTGCCAGCAGCTACGGACTAGCGGCGGCCGGGGAGCTGTTTTTT.

The chain recombines TRBV5-5 with TRBJ2-7; 11 bases fit TRBD1. CDR1 SGHKS and CDR2 YYEKEE come from the germline V gene (reference sequence). V lost 1 base, J lost 7 bases, and 7 bases stayed unmatched. This CDR3 spans 15 amino acids. In nucleotides, the CDR3 is TGTGCCAGCAGCTTGTTTCGGACAGGGGGCGAGGAGCAGTACTTC. Translated, it gives CASSLFRTGGEEQYF.

The CDR3 region has the DNA TGTGCCAGCAGCCCAGGGGCGATCGCTGAAGCTTTCTTT. Amino acid sequence: CASSPGAIAEAFF. J is TRBJ1-1 and V is TRBV6-2 or TRBV6-3, with a tentative D call TRBD1 (6 bases). The V gene lost 6 bases and the J gene lost 6 bases, with 14 bases spanning the gap. Germline loops: CDR1 MNHEY, CDR2 SVGEGT. The CDR3 loop spans 13 amino acids.

V gene TRBV2 combines with J gene TRBJ1-5; weak D call: TRBD1 (6 bases). Germline V CDR1 and CDR2: SNHLY, FYNNEI. The CDR3 is made up of 13 amino acids. The V end lost 7 bases, the J end lost 6 bases, and 13 bases lay between the germline ends. In DNA, the CDR3 is TGTGCCAGCACACAGGGTTTGGGTCAGCCCCAGCATTTT. Residues: CASTQGLGQPQHF.

This chain joins TRBV9 and TRBJ1-5; no reliable D call. V shed 2 bases and J shed 3 bases, with 9 bases lying between them. CDR1 and CDR2 from the germline V gene are SGDLS and YYNGEE. The length of the CDR3 is 14 residues. The CDR3 loop reads CASSVGQINQPQHF. For the CDR3, the DNA is TGTGCCAGCAGCGTTGGCCAGATCAATCAGCCCCAGCATTTT.

The genes are TRBV19 and TRBJ1-3; D is unclear. The germline CDR1 and CDR2 sequences are LNHDA and SQIVND (reference sequence). Trimming left V 7 bases short and J 2 bases short, with 9 bases between. The CDR3 extends over 13 amino acids. The CDR3 region has the DNA TGTGCCAGTACCTCTTTCCCTGGAAACACCATATATTTT. It specifies CASTSFPGNTIYF.

The gene calls are TRBV6-5 and TRBJ1-1; TRBD1 aligns across 7 bases. The V and J ends lost 6 bases and 7 bases, in that order; junction bases with no gene match: 5. Germline lookup yields CDR1 MNHEY and CDR2 SVGAGI. The CDR3 has 12 amino acids. The DNA of the CDR3 is TGTGCCAGCAGGGGGGACAGTGATGAAGCTTTCTTT. Translating it yields CASRGDSDEAFF.

The DNA of the CDR3 is TGCGCCAGCAGCTTGGCAGGGCGTGACAATGAGCAGTTCTTC. It translates to CASSLAGRDNEQFF. V is TRBV5-1 and J is TRBJ2-1, with a weak D call TRBD1 (5 bases). V shed 0 bases and J shed 5 bases, with 9 bases lying between them. The V gene's germline CDR1 is SGHRS and CDR2 YFSETQ. The CDR3 length is 14 residues.

The rearrangement uses TRBV7-6 and TRBJ2-2; TRBD2 matches 8 bases. Germline V gene data show CDR1 as SGHVS and CDR2 as FNYEAQ. The trim removed 5 bases at V and 4 bases at J, leaving 12 bases unmatched. The CDR3 sequence is 17 residues long. The CDR3 reads CASSLGAAGGITGELFF. The CDR3, as DNA: TGTGCCAGCAGCCTGGGGGCCGCGGGGGGTATCACCGGGGAGCTGTTTTTT.